The T cell receptor (beta chain) under discussion was sequenced for a study of post-analysis software for immune sequencing data. Study-wide context: Included courses were relapsing-remitting and secondary progressive multiple sclerosis; progressive-relapsing multiple sclerosis was also included.

Germline V CDR1 and CDR2: ENHRY, SYGVKD. The trim removed 4 bases at V and 4 bases at J, leaving 2 bases unmatched. This CDR3 has 13 amino acids. This clonotype was observed a handful of times. Its antigen is not identified. The authors incorporated unique molecular identifiers into the TCR beta cDNA libraries. The source material, about 0.95 to 11 million T cells, gave rise to about 460,000 cDNA molecules. TCRdb called the PCR reads again in MiXCR, with one record for every CDR3 protein. Counted here are 400,000 to 500,000 distinct CDR3 sequences, about 39% occurring once; the ten biggest clones make up around 8%. General observations from the study: Compared with controls, patients showed significantly lower normalized Chao1 diversity. Controls showed lower frequencies than patients for a few TRBV segments, and TRBV5-6, TRBV5-1 and TRBV20-1 were among these.

The sequenced sample consisted of blood. This TCR was recovered from a girl aged 2 to 10 with multiple sclerosis. V gene TRBV10-3 combines with J gene TRBJ2-3; TRBD1 agrees at 7 bases. CDR3 loop: CAISGGQADTQYF. CDR3 sequence (DNA): TGTGCCATCAGTGGAGGACAGGCAGATACGCAGTATTTT.